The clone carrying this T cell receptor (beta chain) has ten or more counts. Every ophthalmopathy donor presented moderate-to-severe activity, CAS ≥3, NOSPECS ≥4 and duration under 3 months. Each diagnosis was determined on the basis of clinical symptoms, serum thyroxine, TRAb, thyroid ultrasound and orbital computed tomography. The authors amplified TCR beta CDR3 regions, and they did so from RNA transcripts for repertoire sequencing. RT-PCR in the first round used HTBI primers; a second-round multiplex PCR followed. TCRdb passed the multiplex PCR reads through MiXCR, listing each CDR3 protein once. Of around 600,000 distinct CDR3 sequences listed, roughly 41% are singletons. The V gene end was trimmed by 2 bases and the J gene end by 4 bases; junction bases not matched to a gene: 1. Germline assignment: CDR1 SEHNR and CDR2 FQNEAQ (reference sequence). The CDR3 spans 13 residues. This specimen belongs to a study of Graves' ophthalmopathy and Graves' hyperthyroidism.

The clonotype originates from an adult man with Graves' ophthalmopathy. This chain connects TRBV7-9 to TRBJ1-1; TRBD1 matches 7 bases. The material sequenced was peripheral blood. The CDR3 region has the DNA TGTGCCAGCAGCTTAAACAGGGGCACTGAAGCTTTCTTT. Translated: CASSLNRGTEAFF.